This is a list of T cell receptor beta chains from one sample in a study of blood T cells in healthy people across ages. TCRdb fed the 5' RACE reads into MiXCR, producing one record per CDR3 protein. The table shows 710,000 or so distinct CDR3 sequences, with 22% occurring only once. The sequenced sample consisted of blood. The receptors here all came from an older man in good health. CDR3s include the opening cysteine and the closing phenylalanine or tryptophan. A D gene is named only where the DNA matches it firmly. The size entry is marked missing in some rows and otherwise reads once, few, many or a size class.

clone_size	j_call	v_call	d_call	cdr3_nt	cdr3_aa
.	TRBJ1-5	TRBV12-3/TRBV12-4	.	TGTGCCAGCAGTTTGAACGGGAATCGGCCCCAGCATTTT	CASSLNGNRPQHF
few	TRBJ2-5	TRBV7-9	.	TGTGCCAGCAGCTTAGGGTTTCCAGAGACCCAGTACTTC	CASSLGFPETQYF
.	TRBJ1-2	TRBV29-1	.	TGCAGCGTTGACGGACAAGCGCGGGGCTACACCTTC	CSVDGQARGYTF
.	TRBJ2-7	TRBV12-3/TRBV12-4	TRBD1	TGTGCCAGCAGGACCGACGGGACAGGGTCCTACGAGCAGTACTTC	CASRTDGTGSYEQYF
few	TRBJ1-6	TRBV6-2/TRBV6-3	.	TGTGCCAGCAGTATTGGATCTTCGGGGTCACCCCTCCACTTT	CASSIGSSGSPLHF
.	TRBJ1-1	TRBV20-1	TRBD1	TGCAGTGCCCCCCAGGGGGCTGAAGCTTTCTTT	CSAPQGAEAFF
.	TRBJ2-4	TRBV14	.	TGTGCCAGCAGCCAAGCCCAGGGGTGGGACAAAAACATTCAGTACTTC	CASSQAQGWDKNIQYF
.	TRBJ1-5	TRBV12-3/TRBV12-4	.	TGTGCCAGCAGTTTGCGTCCAGACAATCAGCCCCAGCATTTT	CASSLRPDNQPQHF
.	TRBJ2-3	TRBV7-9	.	TGTGCCAGCAGCTTTTCAGGGCTTCGCGATACGCAGTATTTT	CASSFSGLRDTQYF
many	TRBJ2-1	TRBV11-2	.	TGTGCCAGCAGCCCAAGCGGAAGTGAGCAGTTCTTC	CASSPSGSEQFF
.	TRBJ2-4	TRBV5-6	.	TGTGCCAGCAGCCCCCTGGGGGCAGGGATAGACATTCAGTACTTC	CASSPLGAGIDIQYF
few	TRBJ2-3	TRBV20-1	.	TGCAGTGCTAGAGTTTCCGGGACGGGGGCGCAGTATTTT	CSARVSGTGAQYF
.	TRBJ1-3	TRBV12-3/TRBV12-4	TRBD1	TGTGCCAGCACTACCAGGACAGGGGCTGGAAACACCATATATTTT	CASTTRTGAGNTIYF
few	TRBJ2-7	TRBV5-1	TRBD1	TGCGCCAGCAGCTTGGGACCGGGACAGGGATTCTACGAGCAGTACTTC	CASSLGPGQGFYEQYF
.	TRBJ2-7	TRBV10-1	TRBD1	TGCGCCAGCAGTCCACTTGGGACAGGGGGTTCCTACGAGCAGTACTTC	CASSPLGTGGSYEQYF
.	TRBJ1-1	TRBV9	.	TGTGCCAGCAGCCCCACGGGATTACGAGGCACTGAAGCTTTCTTT	CASSPTGLRGTEAFF
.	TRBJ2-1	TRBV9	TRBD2	TGTGCCAGCAGCGTAGCCGGACTAGCGGGCCCAAGCTCCTACAATGAGCAGTTCTTC	CASSVAGLAGPSSYNEQFF
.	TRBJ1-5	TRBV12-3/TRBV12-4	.	TGTGCCAGCAGTGCGGATCCGACGGAGGGGCCCCAGCATTTT	CASSADPTEGPQHF
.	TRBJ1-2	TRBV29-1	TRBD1	TGCAGCGTTGTCGACAGGGGTCATGGCTACACCTTC	CSVVDRGHGYTF
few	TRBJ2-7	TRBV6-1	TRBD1	TGTGCCAGCACCCAGGGACAGCCTAGCTCCTACGAGCAGTACTTC	CASTQGQPSSYEQYF
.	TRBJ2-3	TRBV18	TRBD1	TGTGCCAGCTCGGGACAGGTAGCAGATACGCAGTATTTT	CASSGQVADTQYF
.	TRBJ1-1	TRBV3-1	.	TGTGCCAGCAGCCAGAGGAGGAACACTGAAGCTTTCTTT	CASSQRRNTEAFF
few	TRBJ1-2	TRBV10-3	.	TGTGCCATCAGTGAGCCCGGGACACCTAACTATGGCTACACCTTC	CAISEPGTPNYGYTF
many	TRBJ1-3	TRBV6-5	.	TGTGCCAGCAGCCGTCCGGGCTCTGGAAACACCATATATTTT	CASSRPGSGNTIYF
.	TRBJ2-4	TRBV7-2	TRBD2	TGTGCCAGCAGCTCCTTGGGACTAGCGGGTTCGTACTTC	CASSSLGLAGSYF
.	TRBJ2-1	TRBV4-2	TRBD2	TGTGCCAGCAGCCAAGAGATAGCGGGGGGGCTTAACTACAATGGGCAGTTCTTC	CASSQEIAGGLNYNGQFF
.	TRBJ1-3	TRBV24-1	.	TGTGCCACCAGTGATCCGGATTCTGGAAACACCATATATTTT	CATSDPDSGNTIYF
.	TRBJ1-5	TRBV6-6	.	TGTGCCAGCAGTTACTCGAATCGGAGGGATTTTCAGCCCCAGCATTTT	CASSYSNRRDFQPQHF
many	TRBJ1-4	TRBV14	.	TGTGCCAGCAGCCACCTCCCGCCGGGCCCTAATGAAAAACTGTTTTTT	CASSHLPPGPNEKLFF
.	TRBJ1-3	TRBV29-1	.	TGCAGCGGCGTAGGGGGCTCTGGAAACACCATATATTTT	CSGVGGSGNTIYF
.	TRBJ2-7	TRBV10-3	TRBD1	TGTGCCATCAGGGATGACAGGGTAGGCGACGAGCGGTACTTC	CAIRDDRVGDERYF
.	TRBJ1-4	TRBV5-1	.	TGCGCCAGCAGCTTGTGGGTCGATGAAAAACTGTTTTTT	CASSLWVDEKLFF
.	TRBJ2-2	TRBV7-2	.	TGTGCCAGCAGCTTAGCGGGGGGGCACAACACCGGGGAGCTGTTTTTT	CASSLAGGHNTGELFF
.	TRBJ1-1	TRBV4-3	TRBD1	TGCGCCAGCAGCCAGGCAGGGGGGCTTGTCACTGAAGCTTTCTTT	CASSQAGGLVTEAFF
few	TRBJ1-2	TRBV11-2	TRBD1	TGTGCCAGCAGCTTGAGCGGCACAGGGGTTTACGGCTATGGCTACACCTTC	CASSLSGTGVYGYGYTF
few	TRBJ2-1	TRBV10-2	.	TGCGCCAGCAGTGAAATAACCTACAATGAGCAGTTCTTC	CASSEITYNEQFF
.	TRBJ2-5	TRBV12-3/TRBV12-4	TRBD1	TGTGCCAGCAATGTCGCGGGACAGGGAGCCCAAGAGACCCAGTACTTC	CASNVAGQGAQETQYF
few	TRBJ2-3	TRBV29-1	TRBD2	TGCAGCCTTGGGACTAGCGAGGGTTCGGATACGCAGTATTTT	CSLGTSEGSDTQYF
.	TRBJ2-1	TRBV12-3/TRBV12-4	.	TGTGCCAGCAGCGCGAGAACTTTCTACAATGAGCAGTTCTTC	CASSARTFYNEQFF
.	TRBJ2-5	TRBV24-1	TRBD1	TGTGCCACCGGACAGGGGGTGGGGGAAGGGACCCAGTACTTC	CATGQGVGEGTQYF
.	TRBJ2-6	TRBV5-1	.	TGCGCCAGCAGCTTGTCCGGCAGTCCCTCTGGGGCCAACGTCCTGACTTTC	CASSLSGSPSGANVLTF
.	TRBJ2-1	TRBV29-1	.	TGCAGCTCCTCCGGGATCAGCGTAAGTGAGCAGTTCTTC	CSSSGISVSEQFF
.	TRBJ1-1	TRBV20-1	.	TGCAGTTCAGGGGCTGGGACGACTAACACTGAAGCTTTCTTT	CSSGAGTTNTEAFF
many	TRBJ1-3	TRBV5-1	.	TGCGCCAGCAGCTTGGCTGGGGGTTCTGGAAACACCATATATTTT	CASSLAGGSGNTIYF
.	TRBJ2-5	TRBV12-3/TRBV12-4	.	TGTGCCAGCAGCAACGTGGGCGGGGAGACCCAGTACTTC	CASSNVGGETQYF
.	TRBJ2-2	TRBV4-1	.	TGCGCCAGCAGCCCACGGACCATCACCGGGGAGCTGTTTTTT	CASSPRTITGELFF
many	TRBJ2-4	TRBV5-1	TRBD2	TGCGCCAGCAGCCTGGGAGGGGTCAAAAACATTCAGTACTTC	CASSLGGVKNIQYF